The source of this T cell receptor (beta chain) is a study of metastatic and nonmetastatic thyroid tumors. In the study overall: Samples came from malignant and benign thyroid patients, and repertoires were compared across blood and tumor or nodule tissue. Whole-study findings and limits: The study reportedly found significantly higher TCR beta diversity in malignant thyroid tumors than benign nodules, in blood and tumor.

There were no patients who had received any treatment before thyroid surgery. TCRdb reprocessed the PCR reads using MiXCR. Of about 21,000 clones listed, over 25% are singletons. As to this clone: Its specificity is unknown.

Sequencing was carried out using tumor tissue. This TCR was recovered from a male donor with papillary thyroid cancer or a benign thyroid nodule (not recorded which). Some clones in this sample may be carry-over from other donors' samples.

The CDR3 reads CNAVVGGLYGYTF. The CDR3 DNA sequence: TGCAATGCCGTAGTGGGGGGACTCTATGGCTACACCTTC. This chain connects TRBV20-1 to TRBJ1-2; D is perhaps TRBD1 (5 bases). Per germline, CDR1 DFQATT and CDR2 SNEGSKA (reference sequence). This CDR3 region has 13 residues.